A single sample is the source of the 21 T cell receptor beta chains below, sequenced in a study of beta chain features in type 1 diabetes. What was sequenced were expressed TCRB transcripts, since all of the isolated RNA had been reverse transcribed. Clones were sequenced by immunoSEQ multiplex PCR, and TCRdb holds only the in-frame ones, with some missing. The data show hundreds of thousands of clones, with roughly 12% seen just once and 0.02% to 0.025% held by the top ten. Their antigens are not known. Study observations and caveats: Moderately but significantly shorter TCRB CDR3s were found in Type 1 diabetes patients in all four CD4+ subsets.

The source material was naive CD4+ T cells from blood. The receptor source for this set is a man aged 18 to 29 with type 1 diabetes.

The chain joins TRBV30 to TRBJ1-2, with TRBD1 matching 7 bases. The CDR3 contains 14 residues. CDR1 and CDR2 from the germline V gene are GTSNPN and SVGIG (reference sequence). Trimming took 5 bases from V and 4 from J; bases not matched to a gene: 10. The CDR3 region has the DNA TGTGCCTGGGTCACAGGGGAGGCCTTCTATGGCTACACCTTC. Translated, it gives CAWVTGEAFYGYTF.

This clone showed up just a few times. The V call is TRBV10-3, the J call TRBJ2-7; a weak D match, TRBD1 (5 bases). This CDR3 comprises 11 residues. Looked up from germline, CDR1 is ENHRY and CDR2 is SYGVKD. V was clipped by 8 bases and J by 4 bases, with 9 bases between them. The CDR3 DNA reads TGTGCCATCTCCAGGGCTTACGAGCAGTACTTC. It codes for CAISRAYEQYF.

In its sample, this clone was seen many times. Other nucleotide sequences from this sample produce the same CDR3. The J gene is TRBJ2-2, the V gene TRBV5-4; D is uncertain. Germline CDR1 reads SGHNT; CDR2 reads YYREEE (reference sequence). The V gene lost 0 bases and the J gene lost 3 bases, with 0 bases spanning the gap. The CDR3 is 12 residues long. The CDR3 bases are TGTGCCAGCAGCTTGGACACCGGGGAGCTGTTTTTT. This gives the protein CASSLDTGELFF. The full variable domain, rest sourced from reference TRBV5-4 and TRBJ2-2, is ETGVTQSPTHLIKTRGQQVTLRCSSQSGHNTVSWYQQALGQGPQFIFQYYREEENGRGNFPPRFSGLQFPNYSSELNVNALELDDSALYLCASSLDTGELFFGEGSRLTVL.

This clone was picked up a small number of times. The V call is TRBV30, the J call TRBJ2-3; 9 bases align to TRBD2. From germline, CDR1 is GTSNPN and CDR2 SVGIG (reference sequence). V shed 5 bases and J 1 base; nucleotides not matched to a gene: 4. This CDR3 comprises 14 residues. CDR3 sequence reads: CAWHLAGGTDTQYF. The DNA for the CDR3 is TGTGCCTGGCACTTAGCGGGGGGCACAGATACGCAGTATTTT.

This clone was detected only a few times. The chain uses TRBV9 and TRBJ2-7, with TRBD1 as a possible D gene (6 bases). Germline V gene sequence: CDR1 SGDLS, CDR2 YYNGEE. Trimming pared 4 bases from V and 3 bases from J, leaving 14 bases between. The CDR3 sequence is 14 residues long. CDR3 DNA: TGTGCCAGCAGCCAGGGGCAGGAACACTACGAGCAGTACTTC. Protein: CASSQGQEHYEQYF.

J is TRBJ2-7 and V is TRBV7-2, with D perhaps being TRBD1 or TRBD2 (5 bases each). The ends were cut back, 5 bases at V and 8 bases at J, with 19 bases in the middle. Germline CDR1 is SGHTA and CDR2 is FQGNSA. This CDR3 comprises 14 residues. CDR3 sequence: CASSPKFGALQQYF. The CDR3 coding sequence is TGTGCCAGCAGCCCCAAATTCGGGGCCCTCCAGCAGTACTTC.

This rearrangement joins TRBV2 to TRBJ2-5; D uncertain. Per germline, CDR1 SNHLY and CDR2 FYNNEI. CDR3 size: 13 residues. V was pared by 4 bases and J by 5 bases, with 11 bases between. CDR3 loop: CASSAAVWETQYF. CDR3 DNA: TGTGCCAGCAGTGCGGCCGTCTGGGAGACCCAGTACTTC. The whole variable domain, remainder taken from reference TRBV2 and TRBJ2-5, is EPEVTQTPSHQVTQMGQEVILRCVPISNHLYFYWYRQILGQKVEFLVSFYNNEISEKSEIFDDQFSVERPDGSNFTLKIRSTKLEDSAMYFCASSAAVWETQYFGPGTRLLVL.

This chain links TRBV28 with TRBJ2-7, with 7 nucleotides matching TRBD1. CDR1 and CDR2 (germline): MDHEN, SYDVKM. V was clipped by 5 bases and J by 6 bases; unmatched bases: 10. CDR3 length: 14 residues. CDR3 sequence (DNA): TGTGCCAGCAGTGCCGGACAGGTGATGAGCGAGCAGTACTTC. It encodes CASSAGQVMSEQYF.

V is TRBV10-3 and J is TRBJ2-1; D possibly corresponds to TRBD1 (6 bases). The CDR3 contains 13 residues. V gave up 5 bases and J gave up 12 bases, with 17 bases separating them. Germline CDR1 and CDR2: ENHRY and SYGVKD. This chain's CDR3 is CAISPPDLGGQFF. CDR3 sequence (DNA): TGTGCCATCAGTCCGCCAGATTTAGGGGGGCAGTTCTTC.

CDR3 amino acids: CASTTALSSYNEQFF. The DNA for the CDR3 is TGCGCCAGCACCACGGCCTTAAGTTCCTACAATGAGCAGTTCTTC. The chain joins TRBV5-1 to TRBJ2-1; D remains unclear. Deletions cut 6 bases from V and 1 base from J, with 14 bases between. CDR1 and CDR2 (germline): SGHRS, YFSETQ. The CDR3 runs to 15 residues.

V usage is TRBV7-9 and J usage is TRBJ2-1; D possibly uses TRBD1 or TRBD2 (5 bases each). V gave up 5 bases and J gave up 4 bases, with 21 bases separating them. Germline values: CDR1 SEHNR, CDR2 FQNEAQ (reference sequence). The CDR3 spans 17 residues. The CDR3 nucleotides read TGTGCCAGCAGCGGAACCGTGGGGCAGAGGGTTTACAATGAGCAGTTCTTC. Its translation: CASSGTVGQRVYNEQFF.

This clone has a single count. The chain employs TRBV9 and TRBJ1-4; the D gene is possibly TRBD1 (5 bases). The CDR3 has 14 amino acids. V was clipped by 3 bases and J by 10 bases, with 16 bases between them. Germline-derived CDR1 and CDR2 are SGDLS and YYNGEE. CDR3 sequence: CASSEGPGRGKLFF. Here the CDR3 DNA reads TGTGCCAGCAGCGAGGGCCCGGGGCGAGGAAAACTGTTTTTT.

This clone appeared a few times. The chain joins TRBV4-1 to TRBJ1-5; unclear D gene. The CDR3 has 16 amino acids. Germline V gene lookup returns CDR1 MGHRA and CDR2 YSYEKL. Trimming shortened V by 2 bases and J by 5 bases, and 16 bases separated the two germline ends. The CDR3 nucleotides are TGCGCCAGCAGCCAAAGCCGGCGGGCCCAAGATCAGCCCCAGCATTTT. This encodes CASSQSRRAQDQPQHF.

This rearrangement joins TRBV10-3 to TRBJ2-2, with D maybe TRBD2 (6 bases). Germline values: CDR1 ENHRY, CDR2 SYGVKD. The CDR3 is made up of 14 amino acids. V was cut by 2 bases and J by 7 bases, with 11 bases left in between. For the CDR3, the DNA is TGTGCCATCAGTGAGGGCAGGGAGGACGGGGAGCTGTTTTTT. Encoded protein: CAISEGREDGELFF.

The chain carries TRBV18 and TRBJ2-6; D is possibly TRBD1 (5 bases). V lost 5 bases and J 1 base, leaving 12 bases between the germline ends. Germline V gene sequence: CDR1 KGHSH, CDR2 LQKENI. The CDR3 covers 16 residues. The CDR3 reads CASSSSGFSGANVLTF. The DNA for the CDR3 is TGTGCCAGCTCATCCTCAGGGTTTTCTGGGGCCAACGTCCTGACTTTC.

The table lists this clone with a few counts. This rearrangement joins TRBV19 to TRBJ2-7; no clear D. V gave up 6 bases and J gave up 0 bases, with 12 bases separating them. The CDR3 sequence is 14 residues long. CDR1 is LNHDA and CDR2 is SQIVND in the germline V gene (reference sequence). CDR3 nucleotide sequence: TGTGCCAGTAGCCCGACGGAACACTCCTACGAGCAGTACTTC. Protein: CASSPTEHSYEQYF.

The chain has TRBV6-6 and TRBJ1-1; D call uncertain. V was clipped by 2 bases and J by 0 bases, with 10 bases between them. In germline, CDR1 is MNHNY, CDR2 SVGAGI (reference sequence). This CDR3 has 15 residues. The CDR3 coding sequence is TGTGCCAGCAGTTACGCAGTCAAAATGAACACTGAAGCTTTCTTT. Its protein is CASSYAVKMNTEAFF.

This rearrangement joins TRBV6-5 to TRBJ1-3; no clear D gene. V gave up 0 bases and J gave up 0 bases, with 3 bases separating them. In germline, CDR1 is MNHEY, CDR2 SVGAGI. The CDR3 consists of 14 residues. The CDR3 loop is CASSYSISGNTIYF. The CDR3 bases are TGTGCCAGCAGTTACTCAATCTCTGGAAACACCATATATTTT.

This clone was found a few times. This sequence joins TRBV6-5 and TRBJ1-2; TRBD1 agrees at 7 bases. Germline assignment: CDR1 MNHEY and CDR2 SVGAGI. J gave up 4 bases and V 4 bases, and 6 bases lay outside the gene matches. This CDR3 is built from 14 residues. The CDR3, as DNA: TGTGCCAGCAGTTCTGACAGGGCGTCCTATGGCTACACCTTC. It yields the protein CASSSDRASYGYTF.

The chain uses TRBV19 and TRBJ1-4; D not certain. CDR1 and CDR2 (germline): LNHDA, SQIVND (reference sequence). The CDR3 is 14 residues long. The V and J ends lost 7 bases and 8 bases respectively, with 17 bases between them. CDR3 sequence reads: CASIGHGVGEKLFF. The CDR3 DNA follows: TGTGCCAGTATTGGGCACGGGGTTGGGGAAAAACTGTTTTTT.

Only a few counts were recorded for this clone. This rearrangement joins TRBV9 to TRBJ1-1; possible D gene TRBD1, 6 bases. V was cut by 5 bases and J by 1 base, with 9 bases left in between. This CDR3 contains 13 residues. Germline CDR1 is SGDLS and CDR2 is YYNGEE. CDR3 region: CASSTTGNTEAFF. The CDR3 region has the DNA TGTGCCAGCAGTACGACAGGGAACACTGAAGCTTTCTTT.